This entry lists 10 T cell receptor beta chains sequenced from one sample in a study of blood T cell repertoires in COVID-19. Only in-frame clones appear in the TCRdb table, and some are missing; sequencing was by immunoSEQ multiplex PCR. Counted here are roughly 190,000 clones, 82% occurring once; the ten biggest clones make up roughly 7.1%. Specimen: peripheral blood. The receptors shown here come from a woman aged 55 to 70 with COVID-19, enrolled during active disease.

The CDR3 DNA reads TGTGCCAGCAAATTTGCGGGAGTGGAGACCCAGTACTTC. Translating it yields CASKFAGVETQYF. The chain recombines TRBV28 with TRBJ2-5; 7 bases fit TRBD2. Per the germline V gene, CDR1 is MDHEN and CDR2 is SYDVKM. The CDR3 runs 13 residues. Trimming at V came to 7 bases and at J to 5 bases, leaving 7 bases not matched to a gene.

The chain has TRBV2 and TRBJ1-3; D is possibly TRBD1 (5 bases). The CDR3 has 14 residues. CDR1 SNHLY and CDR2 FYNNEI come from the germline V gene. The ends were cut back, 2 bases at V and 9 bases at J, with 14 bases in the middle. The CDR3 is CASSETFGGSTIYF. The CDR3 coding sequence is TGTGCCAGCAGTGAAACTTTCGGGGGGTCCACCATATATTTT.

Only one count was recorded for this clone. The chain combines TRBV10-3 with TRBJ2-2; 8 bases agree with TRBD1. CDR1 is ENHRY, CDR2 SYGVKD, per germline. V was pared by 5 bases and J by 6 bases, with 5 bases of the junction left unmatched. CDR3 length equals 14 residues. The CDR3 region is CAISLDRGAGELFF. DNA of the CDR3: TGTGCCATCAGTCTAGACAGGGGTGCCGGGGAGCTGTTTTTT.

This chain connects TRBV5-8 to TRBJ2-1, with 11 bases matching TRBD2. J was trimmed by 4 bases and V by 4 bases; bases with no gene match: 10. There are 17 residues in the CDR3. CDR1 and CDR2 from the germline V gene are SGHTS and YDEGEE. The CDR3 region has the DNA TGTGCCAGCAGCCGACGGAGGCTAGCGGGAGGATACAATGAGCAGTTCTTC. It is translated as CASSRRRLAGGYNEQFF.

The chain uses TRBV11-3 and TRBJ2-1, with 11 bases lining up with TRBD2. Germline CDR1 reads SGHNT; CDR2 reads YENEEA. The CDR3 contains 17 residues. The trim removed 1 base at V and 5 bases at J, leaving 7 bases unmatched. The CDR3: CASSLARGLAADNEQFF. Written as DNA, the CDR3 is TGTGCCAGCAGCTTAGCCCGGGGACTAGCGGCTGACAATGAGCAGTTCTTC.

This clone was seen once. The DNA of the CDR3 is TGTGCCAGTAGGATACCGGGACAGGGTGTTTCTGAAGCTTTCTTT. Amino acids: CASRIPGQGVSEAFF. The genes are TRBV19 and TRBJ1-1; 9 nucleotides align to TRBD1. This CDR3 has 15 residues. In germline, CDR1 is LNHDA, CDR2 SQIVND (reference sequence). The ends lost 6 bases at V and 6 bases at J; junction bases unmatched: 11.

This chain links TRBV10-3 with TRBJ1-1, with 8 bases that match TRBD1. In germline, CDR1 is ENHRY, CDR2 SYGVKD. With 4 bases clipped from V and 1 base from J, the junction kept 8 bases outside the gene matches. The CDR3 has 16 residues. CDR3 protein: CAISAGQGWTNTEAFF. CDR3 DNA sequence: TGTGCCATCAGTGCCGGACAGGGTTGGACGAACACTGAAGCTTTCTTT.

This chain uses TRBV18 with TRBJ2-3, with no clear D. V was pared by 3 bases and J by 1 base, with 8 bases between. Per germline, CDR1 KGHSH and CDR2 LQKENI. The CDR3 totals 14 residues. In DNA form, the CDR3 reads TGTGCCAGCTCACCTACTGGTCGCACAGATACGCAGTATTTT. It is translated as CASSPTGRTDTQYF.

The chain has TRBV6-6 and TRBJ1-5; 8 positions agree with TRBD1. This CDR3 region has 14 residues. CDR1 MNHNY and CDR2 SVGAGI come from the germline V gene (reference sequence). J was trimmed by 6 bases and V by 3 bases; bases with no gene match: 4. The CDR3 region has the DNA TGTGCCAGCAGTTATATGGGACAGGCTCAGCCCCAGCATTTT. Amino acids: CASSYMGQAQPQHF.

The chain carries TRBV6-5 and TRBJ1-2, with TRBD1 as a possible D gene (6 bases). Germline values: CDR1 MNHEY, CDR2 SVGAGI. This CDR3 is built from 13 residues. Trimming removed 10 bases at V and 5 bases at J, with 17 bases between. CDR3 sequence reads: CATFRTVQYGYTF. CDR3 coding DNA: TGTGCCACCTTCAGGACAGTGCAGTATGGCTACACCTTC.